In its sample, the clone carrying this TCR beta chain was seen once. The sample originates from a study of shared clonotypes between healthy human individuals. Repertoires were generated with immunoSEQ multiplex PCR, while TCRdb's copy carries only in-frame clones and drops some. The table lists 550,000 to 850,000 clones, 74% of them singletons. J was trimmed by 4 bases and V by 6 bases; bases with no gene match: 6. Germline CDR1 reads MDHEN; CDR2 reads SYDVKM. This CDR3 contains 15 residues. This TCR was recovered from a woman between 25 and 40 years old in good health. Sequencing input: memory CD4+ T cells sorted from blood. The subset here: CD45RA-negative fraction. V and J are TRBV28 and TRBJ2-2; 9 bases fit TRBD2. CDR3 region: CASSRGGGTTGELFF. In DNA form, the CDR3 reads TGTGCCAGCAGCCGCGGGGGGGGTACCACCGGGGAGCTGTTTTTT.